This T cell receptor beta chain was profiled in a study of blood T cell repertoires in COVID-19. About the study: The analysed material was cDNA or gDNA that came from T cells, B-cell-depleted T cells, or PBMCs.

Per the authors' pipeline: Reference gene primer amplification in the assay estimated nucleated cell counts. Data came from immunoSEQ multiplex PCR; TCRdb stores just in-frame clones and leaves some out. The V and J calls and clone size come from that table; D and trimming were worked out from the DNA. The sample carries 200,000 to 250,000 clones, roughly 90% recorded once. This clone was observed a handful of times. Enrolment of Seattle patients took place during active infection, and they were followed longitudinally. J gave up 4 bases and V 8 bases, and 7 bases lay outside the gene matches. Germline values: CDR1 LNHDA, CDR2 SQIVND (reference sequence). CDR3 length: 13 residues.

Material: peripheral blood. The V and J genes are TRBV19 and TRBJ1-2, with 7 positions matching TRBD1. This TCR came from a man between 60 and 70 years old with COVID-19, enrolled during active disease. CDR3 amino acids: CASGGQAPYGYTF. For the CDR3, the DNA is TGTGCCAGTGGAGGACAGGCGCCCTATGGCTACACCTTC.